The 24 T cell receptor beta chains below come from one sample, sequenced in a study of blood T cell repertoires in COVID-19. Profiled with immunoSEQ multiplex PCR; TCRdb holds only in-frame clones, not every one. The table lists 35,000 to 45,000 clones, over 75% of them singletons. Sequencing input: peripheral blood. The receptors were sampled from a human donor in a cohort sampled during active COVID-19.

This clone was counted only a few times. CDR3 sequence: CASSLPLQGNWASPLHF. CDR3 nucleotides: TGTGCCAGCAGCCTACCCCTACAGGGTAACTGGGCTTCACCCCTCCACTTT. The chain employs TRBV7-2 and TRBJ1-6, with a possible D match to TRBD1 (6 bases). The CDR3 is 17 residues long. The V end was cut by 5 bases, the J end by 9 bases, with 23 bases between. Looked up from germline, CDR1 is SGHTA and CDR2 is FQGNSA.

The sample holds a few counts of this clone. Here the CDR3 reads CASSPGTGSVGELFF. In DNA form, the CDR3 reads TGTGCCAGCTCACCAGGGACAGGGTCGGTCGGGGAGCTGTTTTTT. The V call is TRBV18, the J call TRBJ2-2, with 9 bases fitting TRBD1. The ends lost 2 bases at V and 7 bases at J; junction bases unmatched: 5. This CDR3 comprises 15 residues. Germline V CDR1 and CDR2: KGHSH, LQKENI.

The rearrangement links TRBV6-1 to TRBJ1-2; D is unresolved. Germline CDR1 and CDR2: MNHNS and SASEGT. The V end lost 2 bases, the J end lost 4 bases, and 11 bases lay between the germline ends. This CDR3 is built from 14 residues. The CDR3 nucleotides are TGTGCCAGCAGTGAATTAGGACTGCTCTATGGCTACACCTTC. This sequence encodes CASSELGLLYGYTF.

The chain uses TRBV28 and TRBJ2-3, with TRBD1 matching 8 bases. CDR1 and CDR2 (germline): MDHEN, SYDVKM. V shed 6 bases, J shed 4 bases, and the junction held 3 bases outside the gene matches. This CDR3 is 13 amino acids long. CDR3 bases: TGTGCCAGCAGCCTCAGGGGGCCAGATACGCAGTATTTT. Amino acid sequence: CASSLRGPDTQYF. Drawing the rest from reference TRBV28 and TRBJ2-3, the complete variable domain is DVKVTQSSRYLVKRTGEKVFLECVQDMDHENMFWYRQDPGLGLRLIYFSYDVKMKEKGDIPEGYSVSREKKERFSLILESASTNQTSMYLCASSLRGPDTQYFGPGTRLTVL.

The J gene is TRBJ2-1, the V gene TRBV19; possibly TRBD1 for D (5 bases). The V end lost 8 bases, the J end lost 4 bases, and 9 bases lay between the germline ends. The CDR3 has 12 amino acids. Looked up from germline, CDR1 is LNHDA and CDR2 is SQIVND (reference sequence). This CDR3 is CASGDSYNEQFF. The CDR3 DNA follows: TGTGCCAGTGGAGACAGTTACAATGAGCAGTTCTTC. Full variable domain (remainder filled in from reference TRBV19 and TRBJ2-1): DGGITQSPKYLFRKEGQNVTLSCEQNLNHDAMYWYRQDPGQGLRLIYYSQIVNDFQKGDIAEGYSVSREKKESFPLTVTSAQKNPTAFYLCASGDSYNEQFFGPGTRLTVL.

The V gene is TRBV5-3, the J gene TRBJ2-2; 10 bases align to TRBD2. TRBV5-3 is noted as an ORF with a role that remains uncertain. The CDR3 runs to 18 residues. V shed 3 bases, J shed 1 base, and the junction held 9 bases outside the gene matches. Here the CDR3 DNA reads TGTGCCAGAAGCTACGCTCTAGCGGGGGCTAAGAACACCGGGGAGCTGTTTTTT. It encodes CARSYALAGAKNTGELFF.

The chain employs TRBV19 and TRBJ1-2; D may be TRBD1 (6 bases). V was shortened by 3 bases and J by 2 bases, with 16 bases between the two germline ends. Germline CDR1 LNHDA, CDR2 SQIVND (reference sequence). The CDR3 covers 16 residues. CDR3 in amino acids: CASSIPLTGPNYGYTF. In DNA form, the CDR3 reads TGTGCCAGTAGTATTCCTCTGACAGGACCCAACTATGGCTACACCTTC. Complete variable domain (other parts from reference TRBV19 and TRBJ1-2): DGGITQSPKYLFRKEGQNVTLSCEQNLNHDAMYWYRQDPGQGLRLIYYSQIVNDFQKGDIAEGYSVSREKKESFPLTVTSAQKNPTAFYLCASSIPLTGPNYGYTFGSGTRLTVV.

The chain is built from TRBV2 and TRBJ2-3, with 7 bases that match TRBD1. With V trimmed by 8 bases and J by 5 bases, 7 bases remained unmatched. Germline CDR1 SNHLY, CDR2 FYNNEI. CDR3 length: 13 residues. The CDR3 loop is CASGDSLGDTQYF. The CDR3 DNA is TGTGCCAGCGGGGACAGCCTGGGAGATACGCAGTATTTT. Variable domain in full (rest from reference TRBV2 and TRBJ2-3): EPEVTQTPSHQVTQMGQEVILRCVPISNHLYFYWYRQILGQKVEFLVSFYNNEISEKSEIFDDQFSVERPDGSNFTLKIRSTKLEDSAMYFCASGDSLGDTQYFGPGTRLTVL.

This clone has only one observation. The chain links TRBV7-3 to TRBJ2-2; TRBD2 aligns across 10 bases. Germline values: CDR1 SGHTA, CDR2 FQGTGA. V lost 3 bases and J lost 6; bases outside the gene matches: 1. The CDR3 is 14 residues long. DNA for the CDR3: TGTGCCAGCAGCTTGGGGACTAGCGCCGGGGAGCTGTTTTTT. Amino acid sequence: CASSLGTSAGELFF.

V and J are TRBV6-2 or TRBV6-3 and TRBJ2-1; 8 nucleotides match TRBD2. Trimming at V came to 2 bases and at J to 7 bases, leaving 10 bases not matched to a gene. The germline CDR1 and CDR2 sequences are MNHEY and SVGEGT. The CDR3 runs to 16 residues. CDR3 in amino acids: CASSYGLRGADNEQFF. CDR3 in DNA: TGTGCCAGCAGTTACGGGCTGCGGGGGGCCGATAATGAGCAGTTCTTC.

V gene TRBV28 combines with J gene TRBJ1-6; the D is unclear. V lost 7 bases to trimming and J lost 4 bases, with 20 bases between them. This CDR3 region has 17 residues. CDR1 and CDR2 (germline): MDHEN, SYDVKM. The chain's CDR3 is CASTQGGPGFYNSPLHF. As DNA, the CDR3 is TGTGCCAGCACCCAAGGCGGTCCTGGTTTTTATAATTCACCCCTCCACTTT.

The V gene is TRBV7-8, the J gene TRBJ1-1; no clear D gene. The CDR3 extends over 13 amino acids. From germline, CDR1 is SGHVS and CDR2 FQNEAQ. V dropped 5 bases and J dropped 1 base, with 8 bases sitting between them. DNA for the CDR3: TGTGCCAGCAGCACGCAGGAGAACACTGAAGCTTTCTTT. It encodes CASSTQENTEAFF.

This chain links TRBV6-5 with TRBJ2-1; D ambiguous. Germline values: CDR1 MNHEY, CDR2 SVGAGI. Trimming took 6 bases from V and 7 from J, leaving 16 bases between them. The CDR3 covers 14 residues. The CDR3 is CASRSGSPSNEQFF. Here the CDR3 DNA reads TGTGCCAGCAGATCCGGGTCCCCGAGTAATGAGCAGTTCTTC.

The chain combines TRBV3-1 (or the pseudogene TRBV3-2) with TRBJ2-2; the D gene is possibly TRBD1 (5 bases). The germline V gene encodes CDR1 LGHDT and CDR2 YNNKEL (reference sequence). This CDR3 has 16 amino acids. V was shortened by 2 bases and J by 7 bases, with 17 bases between the two germline ends. The CDR3 sequence is CASSQWTAGKSGELFF. The CDR3 region has the DNA TGTGCCAGCAGCCAATGGACGGCAGGGAAGAGCGGGGAGCTGTTTTTT.

The chain uses TRBV6-4 and TRBJ2-7, with a weak D call TRBD2 (6 bases). CDR1 MRHNA and CDR2 SNTAGT come from the germline V gene. The CDR3 totals 16 residues. The ends were cut back, 5 bases at V and 5 bases at J, with 22 bases in the middle. Here the CDR3 reads CASSPEIADHYHEQYF. CDR3 nucleotide sequence: TGTGCCAGCAGTCCCGAGATAGCGGACCACTACCACGAGCAGTACTTC.

The chain has TRBV6-5 and TRBJ1-3, with TRBD1 matching 11 bases. Germline V lookup: CDR1 MNHEY, CDR2 SVGAGI. V was pared by 6 bases and J by 4 bases, with 2 bases of the junction left unmatched. This CDR3 is 14 amino acids long. The CDR3 spells CASRGQGGGNTIYF. The CDR3 nucleotides read TGTGCCAGCAGGGGACAGGGGGGAGGAAACACCATATATTTT.

This rearrangement joins TRBV6-5 to TRBJ2-7; 9 bases agree with TRBD2. CDR1 MNHEY and CDR2 SVGAGI come from the germline V gene. This CDR3 has 14 amino acids. Losses at the gene ends were 4 bases for V and 2 bases for J; bases not matched to a gene: 3. The CDR3 loop is CASSSLAGTYEQYF. CDR3 nucleotide sequence: TGTGCCAGCAGTTCACTAGCGGGCACCTACGAGCAGTACTTC.

V and J are TRBV11-2 and TRBJ2-3; tentatively, D is TRBD2 (7 bases). Germline CDR1 SGHAT, CDR2 FQNNGV. The CDR3 is 16 residues long. V dropped 5 bases and J dropped 2 bases, with 17 bases sitting between them. CDR3: CASSQVGGPPTDTQYF. CDR3 coding DNA: TGTGCCAGCAGCCAGGTCGGGGGGCCTCCCACAGATACGCAGTATTTT. The variable domain in full, with the rest retrieved from reference TRBV11-2 and TRBJ2-3, is EAGVAQSPRYKIIEKRQSVAFWCNPISGHATLYWYQQILGQGPKLLIQFQNNGVVDDSQLPKDRFSAERLKGVDSTLKIQPAKLEDSAVYLCASSQVGGPPTDTQYFGPGTRLTVL.

The CDR3 sequence is CASSLEGQGASNSPLHF. CDR3 bases: TGCGCCAGCAGCTTGGAAGGACAGGGGGCTAGTAATTCACCCCTCCACTTT. The chain employs TRBV5-1 and TRBJ1-6, with 11 positions matching TRBD1. The CDR3 loop spans 17 amino acids. CDR1 and CDR2 from the germline V gene are SGHRS and YFSETQ. V was pared by 0 bases and J by 6 bases, with 5 bases of the junction left unmatched.

This clone was seen a single time. V and J are TRBV4-2 and TRBJ2-3, with 9 bases matching TRBD2. This CDR3 is 17 amino acids long. V lost 0 bases to trimming and J lost 8 bases; unmatched junction nucleotides: 12. Germline-derived CDR1 and CDR2 are LGHNA and YNFKEQ. The CDR3 protein is CASSQEVRGGAGGTQYF. The CDR3, as DNA: TGTGCCAGCAGCCAAGAAGTCCGCGGGGGGGCTGGAGGTACGCAGTATTTT.

The genes are TRBV20-1 and TRBJ2-5; D is unclear. This CDR3 is built from 11 residues. Germline CDR1 and CDR2: DFQATT and SNEGSKA (reference sequence). CDR3 bases: TGCACTTGCTTGGTGGGCGAGACCCAGTACTTC. It specifies CTCLVGETQYF.

The V gene is TRBV6-5, the J gene TRBJ2-7; TRBD1 matches at 8 bases. This CDR3 has 14 residues. V lost 5 bases to trimming and J lost 0 bases; unmatched junction nucleotides: 3. Germline V gene data show CDR1 as MNHEY and CDR2 as SVGAGI. The CDR3 coding sequence is TGTGCCAGCAGTAACGACAGGGGCTCCTACGAGCAGTACTTC. Amino acids: CASSNDRGSYEQYF.

The chain combines TRBV13 with TRBJ2-7; 9 bases align to TRBD2. V shed 5 bases and J 2 bases; nucleotides not matched to a gene: 7. Per germline, CDR1 PRHDT and CDR2 FYEKMQ (reference sequence). The CDR3 runs 15 residues. The CDR3 here is CASSAPSGAPYEQYF. CDR3 nucleotides: TGTGCCAGCAGCGCACCTAGCGGGGCCCCCTACGAGCAGTACTTC.

This chain links TRBV29-1 with TRBJ2-3; 8 bases match TRBD2. Germline V gives CDR1 SQVTM, CDR2 ANQGSEA. Germline trimming cut 5 bases from V and 4 bases from J; bases unmatched to any gene: 8. The CDR3 is made up of 14 amino acids. The CDR3 DNA follows: TGCAGCGTTACTGATTCTAGCGGGCCAGATACGCAGTATTTT. It is translated as CSVTDSSGPDTQYF.